This T cell receptor (beta chain) was observed in a study of long-term antiretroviral therapy in people with HIV. Germline V lookup: CDR1 KGHSH, CDR2 LQKENI. V was trimmed by 3 bases and J by 2 bases, leaving 10 bases between them. This CDR3 is built from 14 residues. Version v3.0 of the immunoSEQ assay ran at survey level. Each sample had sequencing targeting roughly 40,000-50,000 T-cell genomes. Sequenced by immunoSEQ multiplex PCR; TCRdb stores in-frame clones only, minus some. This table has under 20,000 clones, around four fifths appearing once. Among participants with HIV, every one received treatment in the United States.

The sequence came from a man younger than 40 with HIV. This chain links TRBV18 with TRBJ2-5; D might be TRBD1 (6 bases). Here the sequenced sample was unsorted PBMCs, taken less than 2.2 years before starting antiretroviral therapy. CDR3 residues: CASSPGQRQETQYF. CDR3 nucleotides: TGTGCCAGCTCACCCGGACAGCGACAAGAGACCCAGTACTTC. Using reference TRBV18 and TRBJ2-5 for the parts outside the CDR3, the full variable domain is NAGVMQNPRHLVRRRGQEARLRCSPMKGHSHVYWYRQLPEEGLKFMVYLQKENIIDESGMPKERFSAEFPKEGPSILRIQQVVRGDSAAYFCASSPGQRQETQYFGPGTRLLVL.